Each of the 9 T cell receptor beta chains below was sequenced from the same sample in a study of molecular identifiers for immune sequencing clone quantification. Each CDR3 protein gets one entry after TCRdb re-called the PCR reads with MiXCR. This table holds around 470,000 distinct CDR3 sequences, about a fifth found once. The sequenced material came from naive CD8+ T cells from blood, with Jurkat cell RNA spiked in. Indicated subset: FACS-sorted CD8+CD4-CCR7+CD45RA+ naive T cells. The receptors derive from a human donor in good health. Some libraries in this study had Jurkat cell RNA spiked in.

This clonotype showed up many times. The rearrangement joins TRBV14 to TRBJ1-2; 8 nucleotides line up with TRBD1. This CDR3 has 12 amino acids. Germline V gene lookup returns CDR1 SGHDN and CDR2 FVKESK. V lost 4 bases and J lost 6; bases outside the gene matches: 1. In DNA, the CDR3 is TGTGCCAGCAGCCGGACAGGGAATGGCTACACCTTC. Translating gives CASSRTGNGYTF. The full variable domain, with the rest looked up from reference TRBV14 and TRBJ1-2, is EAGVTQFPSHSVIEKGQTVTLRCDPISGHDNLYWYRRVMGKEIKFLLHFVKESKQDESGMPNNRFLAERTGGTYSTLKVQPAELEDSGVYFCASSRTGNGYTFGSGTRLTVV.

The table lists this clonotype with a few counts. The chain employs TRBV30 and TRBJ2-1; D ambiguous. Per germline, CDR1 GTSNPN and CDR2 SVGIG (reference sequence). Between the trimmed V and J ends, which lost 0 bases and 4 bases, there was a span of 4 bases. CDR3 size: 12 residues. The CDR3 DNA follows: TGTGCCTGGAGTGTTGAGTACAATGAGCAGTTCTTC. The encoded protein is CAWSVEYNEQFF.

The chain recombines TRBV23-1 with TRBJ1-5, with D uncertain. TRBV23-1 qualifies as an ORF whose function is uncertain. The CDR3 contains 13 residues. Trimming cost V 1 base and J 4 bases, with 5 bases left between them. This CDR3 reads CASSQWSNQPQHF. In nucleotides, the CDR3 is TGCGCCAGCAGTCAATGGTCGAATCAGCCCCAGCATTTT.

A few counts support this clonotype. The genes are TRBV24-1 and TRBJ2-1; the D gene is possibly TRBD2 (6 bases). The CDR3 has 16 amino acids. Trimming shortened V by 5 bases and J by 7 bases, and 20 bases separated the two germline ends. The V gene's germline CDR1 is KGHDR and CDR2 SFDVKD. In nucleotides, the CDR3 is TGTGCCACCAGTGGGGACTCCCCCCAAGACCCAAATGAGCAGTTCTTC. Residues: CATSGDSPQDPNEQFF.

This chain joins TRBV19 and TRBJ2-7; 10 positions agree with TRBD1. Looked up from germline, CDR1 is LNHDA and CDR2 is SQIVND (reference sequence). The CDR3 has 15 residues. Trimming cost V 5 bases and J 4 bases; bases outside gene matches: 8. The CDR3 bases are TGTGCCAGTAGTGTCGGACAGGGGGGTTATTACGAGCAGTACTTC. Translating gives CASSVGQGGYYEQYF. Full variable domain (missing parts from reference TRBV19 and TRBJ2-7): DGGITQSPKYLFRKEGQNVTLSCEQNLNHDAMYWYRQDPGQGLRLIYYSQIVNDFQKGDIAEGYSVSREKKESFPLTVTSAQKNPTAFYLCASSVGQGGYYEQYFGPGTRLTVT.

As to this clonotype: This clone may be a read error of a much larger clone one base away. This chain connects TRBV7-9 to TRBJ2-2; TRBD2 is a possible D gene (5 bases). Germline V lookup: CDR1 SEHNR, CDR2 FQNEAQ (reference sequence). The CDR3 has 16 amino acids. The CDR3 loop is CASSTPRSGITGEPFF. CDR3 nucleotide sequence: TGTGCCAGCAGCACTCCCCGGTCGGGGATAACCGGGGAGCCGTTTTTT.

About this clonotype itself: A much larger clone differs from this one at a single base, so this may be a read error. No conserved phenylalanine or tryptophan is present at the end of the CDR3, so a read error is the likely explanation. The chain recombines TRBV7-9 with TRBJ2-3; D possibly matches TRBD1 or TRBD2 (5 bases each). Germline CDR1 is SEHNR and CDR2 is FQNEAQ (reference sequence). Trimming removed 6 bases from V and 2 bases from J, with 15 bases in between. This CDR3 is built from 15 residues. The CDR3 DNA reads TGTGCCAGCAGGCCAATGGGGACGGTCACAGATACGCAGTATTCT. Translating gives CASRPMGTVTDTQYS.

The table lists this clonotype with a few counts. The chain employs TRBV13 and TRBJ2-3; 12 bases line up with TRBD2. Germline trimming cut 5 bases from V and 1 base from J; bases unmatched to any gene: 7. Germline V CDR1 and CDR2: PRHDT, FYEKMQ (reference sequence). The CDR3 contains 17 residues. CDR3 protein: CASSHLAGGRGTDTQYF. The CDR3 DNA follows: TGTGCCAGCAGCCATCTAGCGGGAGGGAGGGGCACAGATACGCAGTATTTT.

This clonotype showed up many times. The CDR3 is CASSLAGRAYEQYF. The CDR3 DNA reads as TGTGCCAGCAGTTTGGCCGGGAGAGCCTACGAGCAGTACTTC. The chain is built from TRBV27 and TRBJ2-7, with D possibly matching TRBD2 (6 bases). CDR1 MNHEY and CDR2 SMNVEV come from the germline V gene (reference sequence). There are 14 residues in the CDR3. V was trimmed by 3 bases and J by 2 bases, leaving 11 bases between them.